This T cell receptor (beta chain) originates from a study of T cell responses to AZD1222 COVID-19 vaccine (dated by TCRdb to about 2021). At the level of the whole study: TCR sequencing covered fewer than 250 trial participants: 200 to 220 given two doses of AZD1222 and 26 given two doses of MenACWY control vaccine. Trial participants were enrolled by age into 18-55, 56-69 and 70-plus year subgroups, with 148, 28 and 57 TCR-sequenced participants respectively. What the authors observed across the whole study: No day 14 peak-response samples were available, so repertoires were characterized only after the peak T cell response. Epitopes outside the regions mutated in the B.1.351 and B.1.1.7 variants were reportedly recognized by nearly half of the unique spike-specific TCRs. The 56-69-year group was small, and its depth increase did not reach significance, likely because of low power. Conclusions about previously exposed vaccinees are limited, since just 5 or 6 AZD1222 recipients were seropositive for SARS-CoV-2 at baseline. Most participants were white British and females outnumbered males, and the authors suggested that clonal diversity may have been underestimated. CD4 TCRs associated with the vaccine covered the entire spike protein, and the dominant responses were in regions 160-218 and 743-854. After two AZD1222 doses, spike-specific TCR breadth and depth were significantly higher than at day 0 and than in MenACWY recipients.

The CDR3 regions of human TCRbeta chains were analyzed by immunosequencing. The published analysis was carried out like this. Repertoire TCRs were matched against a reference library of SARS-CoV-2-specific TCRs generated with the MIRA antigen-specificity platform. Breadth meant the fraction of unique TCRs that were SARS-CoV-2-associated, whereas depth meant the fraction of total T cells that were SARS-CoV-2-associated. Each spike-specific TCR was assigned to its reactive spike region and to a CD4 or CD8 class using the MIRA data. Log10-transformed breadth and depth values were compared by one-way ANOVA with Sidak's multiple comparisons tests. TCRdb carries this immuneACCESS record with in-frame sequences only. Its versions omit some clonotypes, under half of them owing to an unresolved V gene in the studies checked, with the rest unexplained. That table furnishes V, J and clone size, whereas the DNA furnished D and trimming. Across this sample there are over 90,000 clones, with roughly 92% seen only once. The ten largest clones add up to under 3.5% of the sample.

The sample's time point label, in plain terms: about 28 days (+/-7) after the second vaccine dose. AZD1222 recipients with second doses at about 4 weeks or about 12 weeks were pooled, because spike-specific TCR depth and breadth did not differ between schedules. The vaccinee samples were drawn from two UK trials, COV001 and COV002, one of which was a single-blind randomized controlled phase 2/3 trial testing AZD1222 (ChAdOx1 nCoV-19) in healthy adults. Trial participant PBMC samples were collected at day 0 and day 28 after the second dose for TCRbeta chain sequencing. Worth noting for this clone: This receptor's antigen is unknown. Per-base quality was not reported, and no clone a single base away is much larger than it.

V is cut by 3 bases and J by 11 bases, and the space between the germline ends is 13 bases. From the cysteine through the phenylalanine, the CDR3 covers 12 amino acids. This entry keeps only the CDR3 DNA: 36 bases, framed from base 1. According to the germline V gene, CDR1 reads MGHDK and CDR2 reads SYGVNS. The TCR was taken from an adult who received the AZD1222 COVID-19 vaccine. The sequenced sample was peripheral blood, obtained 28 days after the second AZD1222 dose. Recombination linked TRBV25-1 to TRBJ1-1, with an unclear D gene assignment. For the CDR3, the sequence is CASSDFTESAFF. The sequenced DNA is TGTGCCAGCAGTGATTTCACTGAGTCGGCTTTCTTT.